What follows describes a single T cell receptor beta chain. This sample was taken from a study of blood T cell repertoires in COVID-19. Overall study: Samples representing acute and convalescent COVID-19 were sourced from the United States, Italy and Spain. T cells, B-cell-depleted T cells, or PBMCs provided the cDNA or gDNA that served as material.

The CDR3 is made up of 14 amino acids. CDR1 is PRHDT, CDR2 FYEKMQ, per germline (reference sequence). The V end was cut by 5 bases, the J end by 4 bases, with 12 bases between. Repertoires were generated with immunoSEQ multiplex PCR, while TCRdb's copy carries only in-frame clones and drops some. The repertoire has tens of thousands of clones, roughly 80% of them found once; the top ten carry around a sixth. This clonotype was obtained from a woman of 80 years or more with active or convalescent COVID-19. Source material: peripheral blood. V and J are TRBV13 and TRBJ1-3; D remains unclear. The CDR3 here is CASSAREQGNTIYF. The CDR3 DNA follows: TGTGCCAGCAGCGCGAGGGAGCAGGGAAACACCATATATTTT.